Listed below are T cell receptor beta chains from one sample, sequenced in a study of blood T cell repertoires in COVID-19. Sequenced by immunoSEQ multiplex PCR; TCRdb stores in-frame clones only, minus some. This table has some 220,000 clones, approximately 80% appearing once. Sequencing was performed on peripheral blood. The source is a human donor in a cohort sampled during active COVID-19. CDR3s include the opening cysteine and the closing phenylalanine or tryptophan. The D gene is left open where the match is weak. The listing skips clone size in some rows; elsewhere it reads once, few, many or a size class.

TGTGCCAGCCGGACTAGCGGGAACCCTAGCACAGATACGCAGTATTTT,CASRTSGNPSTDTQYF,TRBJ2-3,TRBV10-3,TRBD2,once
TGTGCCAGCAGCTTAGCTGTCGGGGAACTAGCGGCGATGGGGGAGCTGTTTTTT,CASSLAVGELAAMGELFF,TRBJ2-2,TRBV7-9,TRBD2,NA
TGTGCCAGCAGCACGCAGGGTAACACTGAAGCTTTCTTT,CASSTQGNTEAFF,TRBJ1-1,TRBV14,NA,NA
TGTGCCAGCAGCCTTCGAGGTGAGCAGTTCTTC,CASSLRGEQFF,TRBJ2-1,TRBV3-1/TRBV3-2,NA,NA
TGTGCCAGCAGCTACCTGCCCATCTCCGACAGGAGCTCCTACAATGAGCAGTTCTTC,CASSYLPISDRSSYNEQFF,TRBJ2-1,TRBV7-3,NA,NA
TGTGCCAGCAGAGTTAGGGGGGGGTATCAGCCCCAGCATTTT,CASRVRGGYQPQHF,TRBJ1-5,TRBV28,NA,NA
TGTGCCAGCAGTTTCAGACAGGGCGGGAACACTGAAGCTTTCTTT,CASSFRQGGNTEAFF,TRBJ1-1,TRBV28,TRBD1,NA
TGTGCCAGCAGCCCTCGCGGGTCTTTCTACGAGCAGTACTTC,CASSPRGSFYEQYF,TRBJ2-7,TRBV7-9,NA,NA
TGTGCCACTTTACCGGGACTAGCGCGAATCAATGAGCAGTTCTTC,CATLPGLARINEQFF,TRBJ2-1,TRBV10-3,TRBD2,NA
TGTGCCAGTAGTATGAGTGAAAGAGATACGCAGTATTTT,CASSMSERDTQYF,TRBJ2-3,TRBV19,NA,once
TGCGCCAGCAGTTCGGTCTCCTCTGGGGCCAACGTCCTGACTTTC,CASSSVSSGANVLTF,TRBJ2-6,TRBV4-3,NA,NA
TGCGCCAGCAGCTGGATGACAGGGAGCAACTATGGCTACACCTTC,CASSWMTGSNYGYTF,TRBJ1-2,TRBV5-1,TRBD1,NA
TGTGCCAGCTCAACAGGGACAGGGAGTGAGACCCAGTACTTC,CASSTGTGSETQYF,TRBJ2-5,TRBV18,TRBD1,NA
TGTGCCACCAGTGATCGGAGCAGGGGGCGGGCCGGGGAGCTGTTTTTT,CATSDRSRGRAGELFF,TRBJ2-2,TRBV24-1,TRBD1,NA
TGTGCCAGCAGCCGACAGGACACCGGGGAGCTGTTTTTT,CASSRQDTGELFF,TRBJ2-2,TRBV28,NA,NA
TGTGCCAGCTCACCACAGGGGGTTGATAATTCACCCCTCCACTTT,CASSPQGVDNSPLHF,TRBJ1-6,TRBV18,NA,NA
TGCGCCAGCAGGGAGCTACAGGCTTTGGAAGAAAAACTGTTTTTT,CASRELQALEEKLFF,TRBJ1-4,TRBV5-1,NA,NA
TGTGCCAGCAGCTTAGCCGGAGGTAGGGGGAGCACTGATACGCAGTATTTT,CASSLAGGRGSTDTQYF,TRBJ2-3,TRBV7-9,NA,NA
TGTGCCAGCAGCCGTGGACACATCTACGAGCAGTACTTC,CASSRGHIYEQYF,TRBJ2-7,TRBV3-1/TRBV3-2,NA,once
TGTGCCAGCACCTTAAGGGCACAGGTGAATCAGCCCCAGCATTTT,CASTLRAQVNQPQHF,TRBJ1-5,TRBV28,NA,NA
TGTGCCAGCAGTGAAAGGTTCCCGGGAGTTACTGAAGCTTTCTTT,CASSERFPGVTEAFF,TRBJ1-1,TRBV6-1,NA,NA
TGTGCCAGCAGCTTAGAGGGGGCTAACACCGGGGAGCTGTTTTTT,CASSLEGANTGELFF,TRBJ2-2,TRBV7-8,TRBD1,NA
TGTGCCAGCAGCTTAGCACTAGCGGGAGTCGATGAGCAGTTCTTC,CASSLALAGVDEQFF,TRBJ2-1,TRBV7-9,TRBD2,NA
TGTGCCAGCAGCTTACAGGGGGCGATGGCCAATGAAAAACTGTTTTTT,CASSLQGAMANEKLFF,TRBJ1-4,TRBV7-6,TRBD1,NA
TGTGCCAGCAGCTTGAGGGGGTACCCTCCAGATACGCAGTATTTT,CASSLRGYPPDTQYF,TRBJ2-3,TRBV7-8,NA,NA
TGTGCCAGCAGCTCTGGGGGACAGATGGGGACCGGGGAGCTGTTTTTT,CASSSGGQMGTGELFF,TRBJ2-2,TRBV9,TRBD1,NA
TGCGCCAGCAGCCATCTTGACATTATTTCCTACAATGAGCAGTTCTTC,CASSHLDIISYNEQFF,TRBJ2-1,TRBV4-1,NA,NA
TGTGCCAGCAGCCCCTCGGCGGGGGGGCCCTACGAGCAGTACTTC,CASSPSAGGPYEQYF,TRBJ2-7,TRBV7-2,TRBD2,NA
TGTGCCAGCAGCCCCAGGGGCGGGAGCTATGGCTACACCTTC,CASSPRGGSYGYTF,TRBJ1-2,TRBV7-3,NA,once
TGTGCCAGCAATTCCGGGAAGCAGAGGCCCGGCTACACCTTC,CASNSGKQRPGYTF,TRBJ1-2,TRBV28,NA,NA
TGTGCCAGCAGTTTACTCTCCACCGGGGAGCTGTTTTTT,CASSLLSTGELFF,TRBJ2-2,TRBV27,NA,NA
TGCGCCAGCAGCCAAGGACAGGGGTCTAACTATGGCTACACCTTC,CASSQGQGSNYGYTF,TRBJ1-2,TRBV4-3,TRBD1,NA